This T cell receptor (beta chain) emerged from a study of blood T cells in healthy people across ages. Primers used in a second PCR of roughly 6 to 12 cycles were a sample-barcoded 5' primer and a J-beta primer mix. Via MiXCR, TCRdb re-called the 5' RACE reads, giving one row per CDR3 protein. The table includes about 1.8 million distinct CDR3 sequences, around 48% detected once. Germline V gives CDR1 SGHNT, CDR2 YYREEE (reference sequence). CDR3 length equals 16 residues. V was cut by 6 bases and J by 0 bases, with 17 bases left in between. In the case of this clonotype: Antigen specificity is unknown.

The study, taken as a whole, reports: It was not known whether donors were CMV positive (a possible confounder of expanded clonotype changes).

Every donor contributed about 10 milliliters of peripheral blood by blood draw. Isolating PBMCs gave at least 6 million of these cells per sample. Total RNA was isolated from each sample in quantities of at least 5.5 micrograms. The V and J genes are TRBV5-4 and TRBJ2-3, with a weak D call TRBD1 (6 bases). Sequenced: blood. The receptor was derived from a woman aged 40 to 55 in good health. This CDR3 is CASNMRLQGSTDTQYF. In nucleotides, the CDR3 is TGTGCCAGCAATATGAGGTTGCAGGGGAGCACAGATACGCAGTATTTT.